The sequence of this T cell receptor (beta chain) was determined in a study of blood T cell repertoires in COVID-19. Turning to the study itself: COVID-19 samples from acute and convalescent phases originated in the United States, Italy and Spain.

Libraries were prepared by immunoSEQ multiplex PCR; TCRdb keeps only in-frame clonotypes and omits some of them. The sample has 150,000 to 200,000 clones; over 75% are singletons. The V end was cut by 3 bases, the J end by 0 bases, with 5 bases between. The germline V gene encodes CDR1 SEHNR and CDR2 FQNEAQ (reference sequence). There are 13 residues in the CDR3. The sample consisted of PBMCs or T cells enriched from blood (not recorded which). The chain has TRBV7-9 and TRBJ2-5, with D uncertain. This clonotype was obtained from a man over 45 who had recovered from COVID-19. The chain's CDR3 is CASSFVNQETQYF. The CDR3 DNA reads TGTGCCAGCAGCTTCGTAAACCAAGAGACCCAGTACTTC.